This T cell receptor beta chain was obtained from a study of cytomegalovirus exposure and HLA in healthy donors (dated 2017 in TCRdb). Background on the whole study: An earlier analysis of roughly 570 of the donors reported about 280 Gb of sequence data and 117 million unique TCR beta sequences obtained from roughly 170 million T cells. An early release that covered 640 HLA-typed donors contained about 300 gigabases of sequencing data and about 84 million unique TCR sequences. Among the approximately 420 genotyped donors, approximately 77% belonged to the genetic ancestry cluster associated with self-reported Caucasian donors. The study was designed to test whether signatures of past pathogen exposure could be identified by cataloging public T cell receptors. Using immunosequencing, the study profiled T cell repertoires from 500 to 800 subjects and related those repertoires to cytomegalovirus serostatus. Along with the roughly 670-subject first cohort, a separate validation cohort of more than 90 different subjects was used. To predict cytomegalovirus infection status, the study combined high-throughput TCR immunosequencing, statistical association of individual TCRs with disease status, and machine learning. A later analysis re-analyzed previously published TCR beta repertoires from approximately 670 donors and added high-resolution HLA genotyping to study TCR occurrence patterns. In the later analysis, no new phenotypic data were used to find candidate immune exposures; instead, reliance was placed on TCR beta sequences and their occurrence across donors. An earlier analysis of fewer than 700 of the donors applied high-throughput TCR beta sequencing to assess whether each TCR beta V gene segment acted as functional or pseudogenic. Donor age, sex, ethnicity and CMV serostatus were compiled together with the repertoire data. Genome-wide SNP genotypes for about 65% of the 666 donors were used in a later genetic analysis, which treated that subset as a discovery cohort. Every repertoire in the discovery cohort had been generated on one and the same sequencing platform. Class I and class II HLA loci were covered by the typing at four-digit resolution. Typing coverage differed by locus: A, B, C, DRB1 and DQB1 were typed in roughly 620-630 donors, DQA1 in 500 to 550, DPA1 in 600 to 610, and DPB1 in 450 to 490. Four to six DR-DQ haplotypes were handled as single units for association and clustering, since linkage in the cohort was strong. On average, approximately 250,000 unique TCR beta nucleotide sequences were sequenced per donor among about 400 genotyped donors of the cohort, with roughly a sixth of those sequences being non-productive. What the study reported, not specific to this receptor: Correlated functional status among segregating V segments might be attributable to linkage disequilibrium, but an unknown experimental factor could not be ruled out. The authors suggested that the approach could potentially be extended to other disease states and immunological phenotypes. The only immune exposure information available for the cohort was CMV serostatus. A cluster of highly shared sequence variants was judged likely to be a technical artifact of the sequencing pipeline. Compared with equally common non-associated chains, HLA-associated TCR beta chains in a later analysis were more clonally expanded and had lower generation probabilities. Because some donors lacked HLA typing at each locus, the association tests relied only on the typed subset. The earlier analysis of 450 to 700 of the donors excluded 15 to 20 rarely observed V segments, including chromosome 9 orphons, because counts were too low. Cytomegalovirus status was reported to be diagnosed by the classifier with high specificity and sensitivity in both the original and validation cohorts. Several of the top co-occurrence clusters appeared to be linked to parvovirus B19, influenza, CMV and Epstein-Barr virus, according to a later analysis. Some IMGT-functional V segments, including TRBV6-2 and TRBV6-3, could not be told apart with the 87-base-pair reads, so those segments were excluded. V-gene and J-gene trimming of TCR beta chains was associated with a missense DCLRE1C variant in a later genetic analysis, and the association was replicated in an independent cohort. A further reported finding was that TCR beta sequences accurately predicted the HLA-A and HLA-B alleles for most subjects in the first cohort. Compared with the approximately 670-donor mean, donors in an Asian-associated ancestry cluster had fewer N-insertions in productive TCRs, according to a later genetic analysis. Specific HLA alleles were associated with over 15,000 TCR beta sequences at a false discovery rate of 0.05 in a later analysis. Strong co-occurrence of HLA alleles, especially DR and DQ, made assigning TCR associations to individual alleles difficult. In an earlier analysis of under 600 of the donors, most TCR beta V segments were observed in productive rearrangements about 87% or about 30% of the time, broadly matching IMGT annotations. The study gave a list of about 150 TCR beta chains associated with cytomegalovirus. Most CMV-associated TCR beta chains appeared to be HLA-restricted in a later analysis, and the HLA associations seemed to be driven largely by CMV exposure. Only TCR beta chains were sequenced in this cohort, and the absence of alpha or paired-chain data limited detectable features. Presence/absence analyses assumed roughly uniform sequencing depth across donors, an assumption that may not hold. In a later analysis, TCR association rates were found to vary across HLA loci, with the most associated TCRs seen for DRB1 alleles and the fewest for HLA-C alleles. A few of the identified cytomegalovirus-associated TCR beta chains were confirmed in vitro to be specific for cytomegalovirus antigens. While some public TCRs were present in many individuals, most TCR sequences turned up only very rarely across donors.

The cohort comprised 670 or so healthy bone marrow donors. Cohort members were all nominally healthy when sampled, although unrecorded immune exposures were likely present. The donor tested CMV seronegative and was one of the 352 seronegative cohort members. Each donor provided a peripheral blood sample, and peripheral blood mononuclear cells were used for TCR beta sequencing. The Qiagen DNeasy Blood Extraction Kit was used to extract genomic DNA from the blood cell samples. Comments on this clone: No antigen is known for it. No per-base quality is available; no much larger clone lies one base away.

The V end loses 5 bases and the J end loses 6 bases, and a stretch of 14 bases separates them. From its cysteine to its phenylalanine, the CDR3 spans 13 amino acids. The sequence is cut down to CDR3 DNA, 39 bases in frame from base 1. The germline V gene (reference sequence) sets CDR1 to SEHNR and CDR2 to FQNEAQ. The library was generated by the immunoSEQ multiplex PCR assay. A mixture of 60 forward primers for TCR Vbeta segments and 13 reverse primers for TCR Jbeta segments was used in the multiplex PCR. A multiplex PCR assay on genomic DNA amplified the CDR3 region of rearranged TCR beta genes. Amplified TCR beta libraries were sequenced as 87-base-pair reads on the Illumina HiSeq System. Under the source paper's analysis protocol: A later analysis tallied roughly 80 million unique TCR beta chains across the approximately 670 repertoires, and approximately 12 million of those chains were shared by two or more donors. To remove PCR and sequencing errors, raw reads were error-corrected and collapsed into unique sequences using a nearest-neighbor algorithm that merged closely related sequences. V, D and J gene segments were assigned by aligning CDR3 sequences to IMGT reference sequences. For a sequence to be retained, a match of at least six nucleotides to both a V gene segment and a J gene segment was required. A rearrangement counted as productive if the CDR3 had no stop codons and remained in frame with V and J, and every other rearrangement counted as non-productive. Following IMGT convention, CDR3 was defined as the stretch from the second conserved V-encoded cysteine to the conserved J-encoded phenylalanine. The earlier analysis of 500 to 650 of the donors excluded any sequence lacking an unambiguous match to a single V gene segment. An earlier analysis of a few hundred of the donors called V segments functional above 56.7% productive rearrangements and segregating when the between-donor standard deviation exceeded 5%. A statistical classification framework was built to diagnose cytomegalovirus status from the catalog of TCR beta chain sequences. V and J gene assignment, in a later analysis, came from comparing TCR nucleotide sequences with IMGT/GENE-DB human TR gene sequences. The TCRdist pipeline was used in a later analysis to assign CDR3 sequences and most-parsimonious VDJ recombination scenarios. A later analysis defined each TCR beta chain by its CDR3 amino acid sequence plus V-gene family, and excluded reads lacking a unique V-gene family. As a way to deal with suspected cross-contamination and a sequencing artifact, a later analysis dropped over 550 nucleotide sequences that were highly shared and had low generation probability. A later analysis calculated a clonal expansion index for each public chain from normalized within-repertoire ranks of inferred template counts. Generation probabilities in a later analysis came from a VDJ recombination model fitted to out-of-frame rearrangements, and those results were checked against IGoR. A later analysis scored TCR-TCR, TCR-HLA and TCR-CMV co-occurrence with hypergeometric tests, applying a repertoire-size bias correction to TCR pairs. A later analysis estimated false discovery rates by permuting HLA or CMV assignments 20 times. In a later analysis, co-occurring TCRs were grouped using DBSCAN, and TCRdist sequence similarity was added for clustering within HLA-allele-positive subsets. Repertoires with fewer than 30,000 or more than 120,000 public chains, plus five repertoires with anomalous nucleotide sharing, were excluded from co-occurrence clustering. Here the immuneACCESS table is served through TCRdb, limited to in-frame sequences with V and J called. Missing clones are a known gap in these copies; in checked studies unresolved V genes cover under half, and the rest lacks a known reason. V and J calls and clone size come straight from that table; D and trimming were deduced from the DNA. This sample holds 130,000 or so clones; about four fifths were observed only once. The ten largest make up 4.5% to 5.5% of the sample.

This sequence was found in a man aged 25-40 years in good health and CMV-seronegative. The sample was PBMCs. The sequence is built from TRBV7-9 and TRBJ2-7, and possibly TRBD2, on 5 matching bases. The CDR3 here reads CASSALRGSEQYF. The DNA sequence is TGTGCCAGCAGCGCCCTTCGGGGTAGCGAGCAGTACTTC. With the portions outside the CDR3 filled from the reference TRBV7-9 and TRBJ2-7 genes, the complete variable region becomes DTGVSQNPRHKITKRGQNVTFRCDPISEHNRLYWYRQTLGQGPEFLTYFQNEAQLEKSRLLSDRFSAERPKGSFSTLEIQRTEQGDSAMYLCASSALRGSEQYFGPGTRLTVT.